This T cell receptor (beta chain) was captured in a study of identical twins. In TCRdb, the 5' RACE reads were re-called with MiXCR into one record per CDR3 protein. The profile shows 350,000 to 450,000 distinct CDR3 sequences, approximately 17% of them singletons. This clonotype has at least ten counts. With no exceptions, donors were healthy Caucasians. This clonotype was sampled from a man aged 50-60 years in good health. Specimen: naive T cells sorted from blood.

The CDR3 coding sequence is TGTGCCAGCTCACCGCAGGGGGCGCTTGGCAATGAGCAGTTCTTC. Translation: CASSPQGALGNEQFF. The rearrangement links TRBV18 to TRBJ2-1, with 8 bases aligning to TRBD1. The CDR3 consists of 15 residues. The V and J ends lost 3 bases and 6 bases, in that order; junction bases with no gene match: 7. The germline V gene has CDR1 KGHSH and CDR2 LQKENI.